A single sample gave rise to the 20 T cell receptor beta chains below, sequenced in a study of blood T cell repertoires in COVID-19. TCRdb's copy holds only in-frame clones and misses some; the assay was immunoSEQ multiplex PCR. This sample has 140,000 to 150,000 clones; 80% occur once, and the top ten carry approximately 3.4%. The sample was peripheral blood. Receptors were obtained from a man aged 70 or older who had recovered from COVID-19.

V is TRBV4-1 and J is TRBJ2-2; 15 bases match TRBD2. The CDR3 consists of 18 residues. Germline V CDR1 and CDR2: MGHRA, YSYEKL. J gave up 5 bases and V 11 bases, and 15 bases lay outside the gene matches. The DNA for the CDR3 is TGCGCCCCCAGCCAACTCGGACTAGCGGGGGGGCGGACCGGGGAGCTGTTTTTT. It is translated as CAPSQLGLAGGRTGELFF.

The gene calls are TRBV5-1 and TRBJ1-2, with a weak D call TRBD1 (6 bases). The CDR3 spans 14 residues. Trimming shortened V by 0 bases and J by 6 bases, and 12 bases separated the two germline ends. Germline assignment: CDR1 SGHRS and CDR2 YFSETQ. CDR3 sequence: CASSLGGGPDGYTF. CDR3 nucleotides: TGCGCCAGCAGCTTGGGAGGGGGTCCGGATGGCTACACCTTC.

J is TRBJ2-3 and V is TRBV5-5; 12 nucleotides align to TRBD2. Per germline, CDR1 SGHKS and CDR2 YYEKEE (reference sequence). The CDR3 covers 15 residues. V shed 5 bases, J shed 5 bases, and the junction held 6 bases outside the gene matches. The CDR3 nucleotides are TGTGCCAGCAGGACTAGCGGGAGTGGGCTAGATACGCAGTATTTT. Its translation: CASRTSGSGLDTQYF.

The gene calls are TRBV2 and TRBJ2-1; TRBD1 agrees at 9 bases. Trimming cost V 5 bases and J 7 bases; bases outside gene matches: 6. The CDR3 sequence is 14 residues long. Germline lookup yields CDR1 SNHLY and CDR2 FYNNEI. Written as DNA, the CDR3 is TGTGCCAGCAGTCAGACAGGGGGTTGGAATGAGCAGTTCTTC. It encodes CASSQTGGWNEQFF.

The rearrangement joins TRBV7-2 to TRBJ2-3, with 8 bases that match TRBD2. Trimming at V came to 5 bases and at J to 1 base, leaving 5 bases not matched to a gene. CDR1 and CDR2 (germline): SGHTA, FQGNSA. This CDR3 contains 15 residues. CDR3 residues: CASSTTSGGTDTQYF. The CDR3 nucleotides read TGTGCCAGCAGCACTACTAGCGGTGGCACAGATACGCAGTATTTT.

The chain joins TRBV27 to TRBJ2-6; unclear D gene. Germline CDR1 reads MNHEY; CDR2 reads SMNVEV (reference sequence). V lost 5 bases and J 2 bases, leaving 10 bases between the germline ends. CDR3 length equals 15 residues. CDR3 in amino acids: CASSPVRTGANVLTF. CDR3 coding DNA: TGTGCCAGCAGTCCCGTCAGGACTGGGGCCAACGTCCTGACTTTC.

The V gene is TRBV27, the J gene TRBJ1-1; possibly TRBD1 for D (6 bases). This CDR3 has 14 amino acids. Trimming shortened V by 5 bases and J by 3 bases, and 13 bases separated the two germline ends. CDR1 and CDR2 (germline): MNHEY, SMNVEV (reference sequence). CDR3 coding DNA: TGTGCCAGCAGTCCCCGGGACACCTACACTGAAGCTTTCTTT. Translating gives CASSPRDTYTEAFF.

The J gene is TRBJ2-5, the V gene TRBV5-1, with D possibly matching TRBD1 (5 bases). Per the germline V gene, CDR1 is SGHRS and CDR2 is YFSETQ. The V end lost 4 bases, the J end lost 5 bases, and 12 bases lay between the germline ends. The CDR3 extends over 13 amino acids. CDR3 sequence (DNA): TGCGCCAGCAGCGGGGCCCCACGGGAGACCCAGTACTTC. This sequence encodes CASSGAPRETQYF.

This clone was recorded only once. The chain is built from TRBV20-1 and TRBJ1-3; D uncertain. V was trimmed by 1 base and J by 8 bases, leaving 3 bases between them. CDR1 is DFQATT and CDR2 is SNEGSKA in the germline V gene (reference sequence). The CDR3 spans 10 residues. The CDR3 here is CSARAYTIYF. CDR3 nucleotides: TGCAGTGCTAGAGCATACACCATATATTTT.

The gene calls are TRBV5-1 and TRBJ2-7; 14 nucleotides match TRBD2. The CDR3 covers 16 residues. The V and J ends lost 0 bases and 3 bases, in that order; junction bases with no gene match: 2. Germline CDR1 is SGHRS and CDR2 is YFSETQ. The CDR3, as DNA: TGCGCCAGCAGCTTGGAGGGACTAGCGGGAGACTACGAGCAGTACTTC. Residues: CASSLEGLAGDYEQYF.

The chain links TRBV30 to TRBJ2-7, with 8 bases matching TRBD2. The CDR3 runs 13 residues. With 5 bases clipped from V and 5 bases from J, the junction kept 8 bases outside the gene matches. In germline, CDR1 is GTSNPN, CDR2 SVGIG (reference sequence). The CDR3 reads CAWAGGRTDEQYF. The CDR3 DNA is TGTGCCTGGGCGGGAGGTAGGACCGACGAGCAGTACTTC.

Here the CDR3 reads CASSHEWTRGDEQYF. For the CDR3, the DNA is TGTGCCAGCAGCCATGAATGGACTAGGGGCGACGAGCAGTACTTC. The chain recombines TRBV4-2 with TRBJ2-7; 7 bases are a match to TRBD2. Germline V gene sequence: CDR1 LGHNA, CDR2 YNFKEQ. This CDR3 has 15 residues. J gave up 5 bases and V 3 bases, and 10 bases lay outside the gene matches.

CDR3 in amino acids: CASSAGTGGNTEAFF. CDR3 DNA: TGCGCCAGCAGCGCCGGGACAGGGGGTAACACTGAAGCTTTCTTT. The J gene is TRBJ1-1, the V gene TRBV5-1; 11 positions match TRBD1. The V gene end was trimmed by 4 bases and the J gene end by 2 bases; junction bases not matched to a gene: 4. Germline V gene sequence: CDR1 SGHRS, CDR2 YFSETQ. CDR3 length: 15 amino acids. The complete variable domain, with remaining parts taken from reference TRBV5-1 and TRBJ1-1, reads KAGVTQTPRYLIKTRGQQVTLSCSPISGHRSVSWYQQTPGQGLQFLFEYFSETQRNKGNFPGRFSGRQFSNSRSEMNVSTLELGDSALYLCASSAGTGGNTEAFFGQGTRLTVV.

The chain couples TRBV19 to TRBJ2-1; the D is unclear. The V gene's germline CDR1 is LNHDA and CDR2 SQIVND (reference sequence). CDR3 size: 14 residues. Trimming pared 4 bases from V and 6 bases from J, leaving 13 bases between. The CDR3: CASSTPSNSNEQFF. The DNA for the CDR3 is TGTGCCAGTAGTACCCCTAGTAATTCCAATGAGCAGTTCTTC.

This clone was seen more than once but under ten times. CDR3 in amino acids: CASSEWTGGLNEKLFF. CDR3 coding DNA: TGTGCCAGCAGTGAATGGACAGGGGGCCTTAATGAAAAACTGTTTTTT. The rearrangement joins TRBV6-1 to TRBJ1-4, with 11 positions matching TRBD1. Losses at the gene ends were 2 bases for V and 4 bases for J; bases not matched to a gene: 3. The CDR3 contains 16 residues. Germline V lookup: CDR1 MNHNS, CDR2 SASEGT.

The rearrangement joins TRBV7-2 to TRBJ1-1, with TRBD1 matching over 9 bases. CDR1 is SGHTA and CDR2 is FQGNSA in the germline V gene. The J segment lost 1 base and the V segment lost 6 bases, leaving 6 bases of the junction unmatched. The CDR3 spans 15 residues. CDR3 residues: CASRRDRVRNTEAFF. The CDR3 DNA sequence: TGTGCCAGCAGACGGGACAGGGTTAGGAACACTGAAGCTTTCTTT.

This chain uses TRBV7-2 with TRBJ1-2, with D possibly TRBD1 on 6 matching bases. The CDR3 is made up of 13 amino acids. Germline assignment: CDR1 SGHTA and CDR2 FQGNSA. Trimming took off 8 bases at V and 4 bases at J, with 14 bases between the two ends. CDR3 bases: TGTGCCAGCCATCGGACAGAACCCTATGGCTACACCTTC. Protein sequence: CASHRTEPYGYTF.

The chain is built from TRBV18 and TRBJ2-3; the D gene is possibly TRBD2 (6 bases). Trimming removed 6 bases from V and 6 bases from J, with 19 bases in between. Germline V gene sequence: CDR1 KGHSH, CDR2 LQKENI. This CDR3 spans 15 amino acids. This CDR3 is CASSDALAAPDTQYF. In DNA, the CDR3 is TGTGCCAGCTCCGACGCCTTAGCGGCCCCCGATACGCAGTATTTT.

CDR3 bases: TGTGCCAGCAGTACCAACAGAGATACGCAGTATTTT. This encodes CASSTNRDTQYF. The V and J genes are TRBV6-6 and TRBJ2-3; D ambiguous. The germline gives CDR1 MNHNY, CDR2 SVGAGI (reference sequence). The CDR3 sequence is 12 residues long. Trimming pared 5 bases from V and 5 bases from J, leaving 8 bases between.

As DNA, the CDR3 is TGCGCCAGCAGCCAAGAGCCTAGCGGGAGTCTGGATACGCAGTATTTT. It yields the protein CASSQEPSGSLDTQYF. The V gene is TRBV4-1, the J gene TRBJ2-3; 10 bases map to TRBD2. Per the germline V gene, CDR1 is MGHRA and CDR2 is YSYEKL. With V trimmed by 0 bases and J by 6 bases, 6 bases remained unmatched. The CDR3 loop spans 16 amino acids.